One and the same sample provided the 29 T cell receptor beta chains below, sequenced in a study of blood T cell repertoires in COVID-19. The method was immunoSEQ multiplex PCR; TCRdb's version includes in-frame clones alone and lacks a portion of them. The sample lists about 260,000 clones, about 83% seen once, with about 1.5% in the top ten. Sequenced: peripheral blood. The receptors shown here come from a woman between 40 and 50 years old who had recovered from COVID-19.

The chain has TRBV29-1 and TRBJ1-1, with no clear D. Trimming pared 3 bases from V and 3 bases from J, leaving 14 bases between. The CDR3 contains 14 residues. The V gene's germline CDR1 is SQVTM and CDR2 ANQGSEA. DNA of the CDR3: TGCAGCGTTGAGTCGGGATTTTATTACACTGAAGCTTTCTTT. Residues: CSVESGFYYTEAFF.

In this sample, this clone turned up once. The genes are TRBV4-1 and TRBJ1-1; D call uncertain. Between the trimmed V and J ends, which lost 0 bases and 0 bases, there was a span of 11 bases. In germline, CDR1 is MGHRA, CDR2 YSYEKL. The CDR3 has 16 amino acids. This CDR3 reads CASSQELERMNTEAFF. The CDR3 DNA sequence: TGCGCCAGCAGCCAAGAGCTCGAGAGGATGAACACTGAAGCTTTCTTT.

This clone was recorded once. The genes are TRBV7-8 and TRBJ2-5; D not resolved. The CDR3 totals 13 residues. Between the trimmed V and J ends, which lost 2 bases and 1 base, there was a span of 5 bases. Germline V gene sequence: CDR1 SGHVS, CDR2 FQNEAQ. CDR3 protein: CASSLSVQETQYF. Here the CDR3 DNA reads TGTGCCAGCAGCTTATCGGTCCAAGAGACCCAGTACTTC.

This chain uses TRBV7-7 with TRBJ2-3; TRBD2 matches 11 bases. The CDR3 is 15 amino acids. CDR1 and CDR2 (germline): SSHAT, FNYEAQ (reference sequence). J gave up 6 bases and V 5 bases, and 7 bases lay outside the gene matches. Here the CDR3 DNA reads TGTGCCAGCAGCCCGGGACTAGCGGCGTTGGATACGCAGTATTTT. It specifies CASSPGLAALDTQYF. Full variable domain (outside the CDR3, taken from reference TRBV7-7 and TRBJ2-3): GAGVSQSPRYKVTKRGQDVTLRCDPISSHATLYWYQQALGQGPEFLTYFNYEAQPDKSGLPSDRFSAERPEGSISTLTIQRTEQRDSAMYRCASSPGLAALDTQYFGPGTRLTVL.

Only one count was recorded for this clone. The genes are TRBV3-1 (or the pseudogene TRBV3-2) and TRBJ2-7; TRBD1 agrees at 8 bases. The J segment lost 6 bases and the V segment lost 5 bases, leaving 3 bases of the junction unmatched. Germline V lookup: CDR1 LGHDT, CDR2 YNNKEL (reference sequence). This CDR3 has 12 residues. The CDR3 spells CASSVTGGEQYF. In nucleotides, the CDR3 is TGTGCCAGCAGCGTTACAGGGGGCGAGCAGTACTTC.

This clone was counted between two and nine times. This same CDR3 is encoded by further DNA sequences in the sample. The chain has TRBV18 and TRBJ1-1, with D uncertain. The CDR3 has 13 amino acids. Trimming stripped 1 base from V and 1 base from J, with 4 bases between. Germline CDR1 is KGHSH and CDR2 is LQKENI. CDR3 sequence: CASSPQQNTEAFF. The CDR3 nucleotides are TGTGCCAGCTCACCACAACAGAACACTGAAGCTTTCTTT.

The chain uses TRBV20-1 and TRBJ2-5; D uncertain. Germline V gene sequence: CDR1 DFQATT, CDR2 SNEGSKA (reference sequence). V was shortened by 5 bases and J by 5 bases, with 9 bases between the two germline ends. The CDR3 has 11 residues. The CDR3, as DNA: TGCAGTGCTCCGTATCGGGAGACCCAGTACTTC. Protein product: CSAPYRETQYF.

In this sample, this clone turned up a few times. This chain connects TRBV6-1 to TRBJ1-3; D remains ambiguous. Trimming took 3 bases from V and 4 from J, leaving 13 bases between them. This CDR3 has 15 residues. CDR1 is MNHNS and CDR2 is SASEGT in the germline V gene. The CDR3 loop is CASSDYTPGGNTIYF. CDR3 DNA sequence: TGTGCCAGCAGTGATTATACCCCCGGGGGAAACACCATATATTTT.

The chain combines TRBV7-3 with TRBJ2-1; TRBD1 matches at 8 bases. The CDR3 has 14 residues. V shed 2 bases, J shed 8 bases, and the junction held 5 bases outside the gene matches. The germline gives CDR1 SGHTA, CDR2 FQGTGA. The CDR3 spells CASSLQGASDEQFF. The CDR3 DNA reads as TGTGCCAGCAGCTTACAGGGGGCGAGTGATGAGCAGTTCTTC.

This sequence joins TRBV30 and TRBJ1-6; 7 nucleotides match TRBD1. Germline assignment: CDR1 GTSNPN and CDR2 SVGIG (reference sequence). The CDR3 runs to 16 residues. With V trimmed by 2 bases and J by 2 bases, 6 bases remained unmatched. CDR3 DNA sequence: TGTGCCTGGAGTCGACAGGGACTGACCTATAATTCACCCCTCCACTTT. Its protein product is CAWSRQGLTYNSPLHF.

The chain uses TRBV11-3 and TRBJ1-2, with 8 nucleotides matching TRBD1. The germline V gene encodes CDR1 SGHNT and CDR2 YENEEA. J lost 8 bases, V lost 3 bases, and 2 bases had no gene match. The CDR3 length is 12 residues. The CDR3 is CASSFGQGGYTF. The CDR3 nucleotides are TGTGCCAGCAGCTTTGGACAGGGAGGCTACACCTTC.

The chain combines TRBV5-1 with TRBJ1-1, with 11 nucleotides matching TRBD1. The CDR3 covers 12 residues. Germline V CDR1 and CDR2: SGHRS, YFSETQ. V lost 10 bases to trimming and J lost 3 bases; unmatched junction nucleotides: 2. The CDR3, as DNA: TGCGCCTCGGGACAGGGGGACACTGAAGCTTTCTTT. It is translated as CASGQGDTEAFF.

This chain connects TRBV25-1 to TRBJ1-5; unclear D gene. The CDR3 has 14 residues. Trimming took off 0 bases at V and 5 bases at J, with 8 bases between the two ends. In germline, CDR1 is MGHDK, CDR2 SYGVNS. CDR3 residues: CASSEYGLYQPQHF. Written as DNA, the CDR3 is TGTGCCAGCAGTGAATACGGTTTATATCAGCCCCAGCATTTT.

The chain couples TRBV7-9 to TRBJ1-3, with D tentatively TRBD1 (5 bases). Deletions cut 5 bases from V and 0 bases from J, with 11 bases between. The germline gives CDR1 SEHNR, CDR2 FQNEAQ (reference sequence). The CDR3 consists of 15 residues. CDR3 nucleotides: TGTGCCAGCAGCGCCAGCGGGGGCTCTGGAAACACCATATATTTT. It specifies CASSASGGSGNTIYF.

The V call is TRBV5-1, the J call TRBJ2-7; no firm D call. Germline V lookup: CDR1 SGHRS, CDR2 YFSETQ. The V end lost 0 bases, the J end lost 6 bases, and 10 bases lay between the germline ends. This CDR3 contains 13 residues. CDR3 sequence: CASSLARHGEQYF. The CDR3 DNA reads as TGCGCCAGCAGCTTGGCTAGGCACGGCGAGCAGTACTTC.

J is TRBJ2-7 and V is TRBV6-5; 9 positions match TRBD1. Germline V gives CDR1 MNHEY, CDR2 SVGAGI. Unmatched junction bases numbered 7, after V lost 4 bases and J lost 6 bases. The CDR3 sequence is 14 residues long. CDR3 loop: CASSFKDRGGEQYF. As DNA, the CDR3 is TGTGCCAGCAGTTTCAAAGACAGGGGGGGCGAGCAGTACTTC.

The chain is built from TRBV11-1 and TRBJ2-1; 7 bases fit TRBD2. J lost 5 bases, V lost 4 bases, and 5 bases had no gene match. Germline values: CDR1 SGHAT, CDR2 FQDESV (reference sequence). CDR3 size: 14 residues. The CDR3 DNA reads as TGTGCCAGCAGCTCCCTGCGGGGGAACAATGAGCAGTTCTTC. Translated: CASSSLRGNNEQFF.

This clone was counted between two and nine times. The genes are TRBV29-1 and TRBJ2-5; 8 bases map to TRBD1. This CDR3 has 14 residues. Germline V lookup: CDR1 SQVTM, CDR2 ANQGSEA. The V and J ends lost 4 bases and 5 bases, in that order; junction bases with no gene match: 9. The CDR3 reads CSVVLTGAGETQYF. In DNA, the CDR3 is TGCAGCGTTGTGTTGACAGGGGCAGGGGAGACCCAGTACTTC.

The chain is built from TRBV11-3 and TRBJ1-1, with TRBD1 matching 7 bases. Germline CDR1 reads SGHNT; CDR2 reads YENEEA. J lost 0 bases, V lost 8 bases, and 6 bases had no gene match. This CDR3 has 14 amino acids. The CDR3 DNA follows: TGTGCCAGCGGTTTAGGGGGCATGAACACTGAAGCTTTCTTT. Its translation is CASGLGGMNTEAFF.

Worth noting for this clone: The identical CDR3 is also encoded by other nucleotide sequences in the sample. This rearrangement joins TRBV19 to TRBJ1-5; D is perhaps TRBD1 (5 bases). The V end lost 5 bases, the J end lost 7 bases, and 12 bases lay between the germline ends. This CDR3 spans 13 amino acids. Germline assignment: CDR1 LNHDA and CDR2 SQIVND (reference sequence). CDR3 sequence: CASSPGGGQPQHF. The CDR3 DNA sequence: TGTGCCAGTAGTCCGGGGGGAGGGCAGCCCCAGCATTTT. The whole variable domain, filled in from reference TRBV19 and TRBJ1-5, reads DGGITQSPKYLFRKEGQNVTLSCEQNLNHDAMYWYRQDPGQGLRLIYYSQIVNDFQKGDIAEGYSVSREKKESFPLTVTSAQKNPTAFYLCASSPGGGQPQHFGDGTRLSIL.

The rearrangement uses TRBV7-6 and TRBJ2-3; 7 bases agree with TRBD1. CDR1 is SGHVS, CDR2 FNYEAQ, per germline. This CDR3 is built from 16 residues. Losses at the gene ends were 1 base for V and 5 bases for J; bases not matched to a gene: 9. The CDR3 here is CASSLGGGFQIDTQYF. CDR3 nucleotides: TGTGCCAGCAGCTTAGGAGGGGGCTTCCAAATAGATACGCAGTATTTT.

This sequence joins TRBV28 and TRBJ2-7, with 7 bases fitting TRBD2. Trimming removed 3 bases from V and 0 bases from J; junction bases left unmatched: 8. This CDR3 is 16 amino acids long. Germline V gene sequence: CDR1 MDHEN, CDR2 SYDVKM. The CDR3 reads CASSFWGGDFSYEQYF. The DNA of the CDR3 is TGTGCCAGCAGTTTTTGGGGGGGGGACTTCTCCTACGAGCAGTACTTC.

V and J are TRBV9 and TRBJ2-5, with TRBD1 matching 7 bases. The CDR3 spans 15 residues. Germline CDR1 reads SGDLS; CDR2 reads YYNGEE. V lost 3 bases and J lost 4; bases outside the gene matches: 9. The CDR3 reads CASSGSGTVSETQYF. The CDR3, as DNA: TGTGCCAGCAGCGGCTCCGGGACAGTTTCAGAGACCCAGTACTTC.

This sequence joins TRBV15 and TRBJ1-4; the D is unclear. V was shortened by 8 bases and J by 8 bases, with 12 bases between the two germline ends. Germline V gene sequence: CDR1 LNHNV, CDR2 YYDKDF (reference sequence). CDR3 length equals 12 residues. CDR3 coding DNA: TGTGCCACCGGGAGAGGAGGAGAAAAACTGTTTTTT. As protein: CATGRGGEKLFF. The variable domain in full, completed from reference TRBV15 and TRBJ1-4, reads DAMVIQNPRYQVTQFGKPVTLSCSQTLNHNVMYWYQQKSSQAPKLLFHYYDKDFNNEADTPDNFQSRRPNTSFCFLDIRSPGLGDTAMYLCATGRGGEKLFFGSGTQLSVL.

This chain connects TRBV18 to TRBJ2-1, with D maybe TRBD1 (5 bases). The CDR3 extends over 14 amino acids. Trimming shortened V by 0 bases and J by 8 bases, and 11 bases separated the two germline ends. In germline, CDR1 is KGHSH, CDR2 LQKENI. The CDR3 bases are TGTGCCAGCTCACCACCGGGGCCTCGGGATGAGCAGTTCTTC. It translates to CASSPPGPRDEQFF.

This clone was picked up many times. V gene TRBV7-2 combines with J gene TRBJ2-6; D not resolved. Per the germline V gene, CDR1 is SGHTA and CDR2 is FQGNSA. Deletions cut 1 base from V and 0 bases from J, with 10 bases between. This CDR3 is built from 17 residues. The CDR3 sequence is CASSLDHRSSGANVLTF. The CDR3, as DNA: TGTGCCAGCAGCTTAGATCATCGGTCCTCTGGGGCCAACGTCCTGACTTTC.

This clone is a singleton in its sample. This chain connects TRBV5-1 to TRBJ1-6, with no clear D. Trimming removed 3 bases from V and 6 bases from J, with 13 bases in between. The V gene's germline CDR1 is SGHRS and CDR2 YFSETQ. The CDR3 has 15 amino acids. CDR3 amino acids: CASSSGDMANSPLHF. CDR3 nucleotides: TGCGCCAGCAGCTCCGGGGATATGGCTAATTCACCCCTCCACTTT.

A single count supports this clone. The chain carries TRBV5-1 and TRBJ1-1, with D possibly matching TRBD1 (6 bases). In germline, CDR1 is SGHRS, CDR2 YFSETQ. The CDR3 runs 15 residues. Trimming pared 1 base from V and 0 bases from J, leaving 10 bases between. In DNA, the CDR3 is TGCGCCAGCAGCTTGCTTGGGGGCATGAACACTGAAGCTTTCTTT. Residues: CASSLLGGMNTEAFF.

The chain combines TRBV6-6 with TRBJ2-1; the D is unclear. The CDR3 covers 13 residues. The ends were cut back, 6 bases at V and 9 bases at J, with 15 bases in the middle. Germline values: CDR1 MNHNY, CDR2 SVGAGI (reference sequence). The CDR3, as DNA: TGTGCCAGCAGGCGAACCCCTAACGGTGAGCAGTTCTTC. Protein sequence: CASRRTPNGEQFF.